The following is a T cell receptor beta chain sequence with its context. What it recognizes is unknown. The data were obtained in a study of T cells in Graves' hyperthyroidism and ophthalmopathy. Regarding the study as a whole: Prediction of ophthalmopathy progression came a median around 6.5 months pre-onset. Most clonotypes that expanded in the thyroid above 0.001 also showed up in blood.

There were TCR beta CDR3 regions amplified from RNA transcripts. With the HTBI primer set, the TCR CDR3 went through a first round of RT-PCR. Via MiXCR, TCRdb re-called the multiplex PCR reads, giving one row per CDR3 protein. The sample lists fewer than 650,000 distinct CDR3 sequences, 11% to 15% occurring once. Researchers defined stable Graves' hyperthyroidism as no ophthalmopathy progression within 18 months. Clinicians diagnosed patients from clinical symptoms, serum thyroxine and TRAb, thyroid ultrasound and orbital computed tomography. The clonotype originates from a woman in her thirties or forties with Graves' hyperthyroidism. The source material was blood.

The CDR3 DNA sequence: TGTGCCAGCAGCCAAGATAAGGCAGGGAAAAATCAGCCCCAGCATTTT. Translation: CASSQDKAGKNQPQHF. The chain couples TRBV3-1 to TRBJ1-5; weak D call: TRBD1 (5 bases). Germline-derived CDR1 and CDR2 are LGHDT and YNNKEL (reference sequence). This CDR3 region has 16 residues. Trimming took off 0 bases at V and 4 bases at J, with 13 bases between the two ends.